The next 15 T cell receptor beta chains were all read from a single sample in a study of identical twins. Each CDR3 protein is one row after TCRdb ran MiXCR on the 5' RACE reads. The sample shows about 920,000 distinct CDR3 sequences, over 9% of them seen only once. This sample was shared with a second study, whose subject was yellow fever vaccine responses in identical twins.

The sequenced sample was PBMCs. The receptors were gathered from a woman under 30 in good health.

This clonotype was detected many times. The CDR3: CASSSHSGSGYEQFF. The CDR3 DNA reads TGTGCCAGCAGTTCCCATAGCGGGAGCGGTTATGAGCAGTTCTTC. This chain uses TRBV28 with TRBJ2-1; 9 bases are shared with TRBD2. The CDR3 spans 15 residues. The germline V gene encodes CDR1 MDHEN and CDR2 SYDVKM. Trimming at V came to 4 bases and at J to 8 bases, leaving 9 bases not matched to a gene. The full variable domain, in which reference TRBV28 and TRBJ2-1 provide the parts outside the CDR3, is DVKVTQSSRYLVKRTGEKVFLECVQDMDHENMFWYRQDPGLGLRLIYFSYDVKMKEKGDIPEGYSVSREKKERFSLILESASTNQTSMYLCASSSHSGSGYEQFFGPGTRLTVL.

This rearrangement joins TRBV10-3 to TRBJ2-1; no firm D call. There are 12 residues in the CDR3. V was cut by 10 bases and J by 8 bases, with 15 bases left in between. Looked up from germline, CDR1 is ENHRY and CDR2 is SYGVKD. The CDR3: CATHQRLDEQFF. CDR3 in DNA: TGTGCCACCCATCAAAGGCTGGATGAGCAGTTCTTC.

This clonotype turned up a few times. The J gene is TRBJ2-7, the V gene TRBV7-9; TRBD1 matches 10 bases. With V trimmed by 5 bases and J by 5 bases, 9 bases remained unmatched. Germline CDR1 reads SEHNR; CDR2 reads FQNEAQ (reference sequence). This CDR3 is 15 amino acids long. This CDR3 is CASSPSRDRGHEQYV. Written as DNA, the CDR3 is TGTGCCAGCAGCCCTTCCCGGGACAGGGGACACGAGCAGTACGTC.

This clonotype was recorded many times. The chain recombines TRBV12-3 or TRBV12-4 with TRBJ2-7; 13 bases align to TRBD2. The CDR3 covers 14 residues. The J segment lost 3 bases and the V segment lost 5 bases, leaving 1 base of the junction unmatched. The CDR3: CASSTSGRVYEQYF. For the CDR3, the DNA is TGTGCCAGCAGTACTAGCGGGAGGGTCTACGAGCAGTACTTC.

The V call is TRBV24-1, the J call TRBJ2-1, with D perhaps TRBD1 or TRBD2 (5 bases each). CDR3 length: 16 amino acids. Looked up from germline, CDR1 is KGHDR and CDR2 is SFDVKD. Trimming shortened V by 7 bases and J by 0 bases, and 15 bases separated the two germline ends. This CDR3 reads CATRSGTGSSYNEQFF. The CDR3 nucleotides read TGTGCCACCAGGTCCGGGACGGGGAGCTCCTACAATGAGCAGTTCTTC.

This clonotype appeared many times. This chain uses TRBV7-9 with TRBJ1-4, with 8 nucleotides matching TRBD1. The CDR3 loop spans 16 amino acids. The V gene's germline CDR1 is SEHNR and CDR2 FQNEAQ (reference sequence). V dropped 2 bases and J dropped 7; count of bases not matched to a gene: 9. The CDR3 spells CASSLLPATGVEKLFF. The CDR3 region has the DNA TGTGCCAGCAGCTTACTTCCAGCGACAGGGGTTGAAAAACTGTTTTTT.

In its sample, this clonotype was seen a few times. The chain recombines TRBV29-1 with TRBJ2-6; 7 bases are a match to TRBD1. The V and J ends lost 6 bases and 2 bases, in that order; junction bases with no gene match: 4. Germline assignment: CDR1 SQVTM and CDR2 ANQGSEA. The CDR3 runs to 14 residues. CDR3 region: CSVRTGAGANVLTF. The CDR3, as DNA: TGCAGCGTGAGAACAGGGGCTGGGGCCAACGTCCTGACTTTC.

This clonotype has only a few counts. The chain's CDR3 is CASSSPGPGLAILETQYF. As DNA, the CDR3 is TGTGCCAGCAGTTCCCCTGGTCCGGGACTAGCGATCCTGGAGACCCAGTACTTC. J is TRBJ2-5 and V is TRBV12-3 or TRBV12-4; 10 bases agree with TRBD2. The CDR3 totals 18 residues. Trimming took 4 bases from V and 5 from J; bases not matched to a gene: 16.

V usage is TRBV7-8 and J usage is TRBJ2-1; 14 bases map to TRBD2. Germline V gene data show CDR1 as SGHVS and CDR2 as FQNEAQ. The CDR3 covers 17 residues. V lost 1 base and J lost 9; bases outside the gene matches: 8. The CDR3 spells CASSLGTSGRPPVEQFF. The DNA of the CDR3 is TGTGCCAGCAGCTTAGGGACTAGCGGGAGGCCTCCAGTTGAGCAGTTCTTC.

The chain joins TRBV10-3 to TRBJ2-7; D possibly uses TRBD1 or TRBD2 (6 bases each). CDR1 is ENHRY and CDR2 is SYGVKD in the germline V gene. CDR3 size: 14 residues. V dropped 1 base and J dropped 5 bases, with 12 bases sitting between them. The CDR3 sequence is CAISELGGGDEQYF. The CDR3 nucleotides are TGTGCCATCAGTGAGTTAGGAGGGGGAGACGAGCAGTACTTC.

This clonotype was detected only a few times. This chain links TRBV6-1 with TRBJ1-4, with a tentative D call TRBD1 (5 bases). Trimming pared 3 bases from V and 10 bases from J, leaving 18 bases between. Germline assignment: CDR1 MNHNS and CDR2 SASEGT. The CDR3 spans 15 residues. CDR3 DNA sequence: TGTGCCAGCAGTGAGGGGGTCGGGCCGGTGGGAAAACTGTTTTTT. This gives the protein CASSEGVGPVGKLFF.

The V call is TRBV5-4, the J call TRBJ2-1, with TRBD1 identical over 8 bases. Germline V CDR1 and CDR2: SGHNT, YYREEE (reference sequence). The CDR3 contains 16 residues. The V segment lost 0 bases and the J segment 4 bases; nucleotides outside the gene matches: 6. CDR3 in amino acids: CASSLAPRTGYNEQFF. In nucleotides, the CDR3 is TGTGCCAGCAGCTTGGCCCCCCGGACAGGGTACAATGAGCAGTTCTTC.

The genes are TRBV7-9 and TRBJ2-2, with TRBD2 matching 8 bases. Germline V lookup: CDR1 SEHNR, CDR2 FQNEAQ (reference sequence). The CDR3 runs to 15 residues. V shed 7 bases, J shed 2 bases, and the junction held 6 bases outside the gene matches. The CDR3 sequence: CASNGLADNTGELFF. The CDR3 DNA follows: TGTGCCAGCAACGGACTAGCTGACAACACCGGGGAGCTGTTTTTT.

This clonotype was seen repeatedly, ten times or more. The CDR3: CASSESGARGYTF. DNA for the CDR3: TGTGCCAGCAGTGAATCGGGTGCTCGAGGCTACACCTTC. V and J are TRBV6-1 and TRBJ1-2; no clear D. CDR1 MNHNS and CDR2 SASEGT come from the germline V gene. With 2 bases removed from V and 8 bases from J, the gap between germline ends came to 12 bases. This CDR3 comprises 13 residues.

This clonotype was seen more than once but under ten times. The chain is built from TRBV7-2 and TRBJ1-2, with D possibly being TRBD1 (6 bases). The ends were cut back, 2 bases at V and 5 bases at J, with 12 bases in the middle. There are 14 residues in the CDR3. Germline CDR1 is SGHTA and CDR2 is FQGNSA. In DNA form, the CDR3 reads TGTGCCAGCAGCTTATTGGGACAAGCTTATGGCTACACCTTC. This encodes CASSLLGQAYGYTF.